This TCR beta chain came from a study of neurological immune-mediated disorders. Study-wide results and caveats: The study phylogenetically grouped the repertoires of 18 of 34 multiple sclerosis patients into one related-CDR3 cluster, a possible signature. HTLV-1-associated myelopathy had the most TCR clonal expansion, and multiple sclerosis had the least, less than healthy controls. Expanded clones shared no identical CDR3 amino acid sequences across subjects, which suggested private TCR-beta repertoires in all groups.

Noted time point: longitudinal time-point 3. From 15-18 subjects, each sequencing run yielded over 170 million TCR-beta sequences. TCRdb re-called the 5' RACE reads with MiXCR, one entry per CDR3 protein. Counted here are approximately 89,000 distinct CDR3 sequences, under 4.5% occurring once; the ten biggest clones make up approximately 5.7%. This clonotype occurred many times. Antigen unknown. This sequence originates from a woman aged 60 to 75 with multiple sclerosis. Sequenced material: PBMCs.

Here the CDR3 reads CSARLQSRNTEAFF. The CDR3 nucleotides are TGCAGTGCTAGGCTCCAATCCCGAAACACTGAAGCTTTCTTT. The chain uses TRBV20-1 and TRBJ1-1; no reliable D call. Trimming took off 3 bases at V and 2 bases at J, with 13 bases between the two ends. Germline lookup yields CDR1 DFQATT and CDR2 SNEGSKA (reference sequence). The CDR3 length is 14 residues.